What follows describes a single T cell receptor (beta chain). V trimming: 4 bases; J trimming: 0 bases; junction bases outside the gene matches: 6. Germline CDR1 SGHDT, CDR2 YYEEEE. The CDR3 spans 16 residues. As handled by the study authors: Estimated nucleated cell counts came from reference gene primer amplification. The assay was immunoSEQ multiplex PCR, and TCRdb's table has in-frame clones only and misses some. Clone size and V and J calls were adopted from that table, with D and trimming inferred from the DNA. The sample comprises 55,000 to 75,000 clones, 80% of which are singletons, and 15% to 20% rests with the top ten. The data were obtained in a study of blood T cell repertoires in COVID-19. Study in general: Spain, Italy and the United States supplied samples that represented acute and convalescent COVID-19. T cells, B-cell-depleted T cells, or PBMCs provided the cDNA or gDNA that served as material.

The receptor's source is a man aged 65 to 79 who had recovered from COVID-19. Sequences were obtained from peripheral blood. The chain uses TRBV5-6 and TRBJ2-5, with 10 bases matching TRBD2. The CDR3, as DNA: TGTGCCAGCAGCACCCCCGGGACTAGCGACCAAGAGACCCAGTACTTC. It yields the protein CASSTPGTSDQETQYF. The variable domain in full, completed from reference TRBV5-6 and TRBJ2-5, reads DAGVTQSPTHLIKTRGQQVTLRCSPKSGHDTVSWYQQALGQGPQFIFQYYEEEERQRGNFPDRFSGHQFPNYSSELNVNALLLGDSALYLCASSTPGTSDQETQYFGPGTRLLVL.